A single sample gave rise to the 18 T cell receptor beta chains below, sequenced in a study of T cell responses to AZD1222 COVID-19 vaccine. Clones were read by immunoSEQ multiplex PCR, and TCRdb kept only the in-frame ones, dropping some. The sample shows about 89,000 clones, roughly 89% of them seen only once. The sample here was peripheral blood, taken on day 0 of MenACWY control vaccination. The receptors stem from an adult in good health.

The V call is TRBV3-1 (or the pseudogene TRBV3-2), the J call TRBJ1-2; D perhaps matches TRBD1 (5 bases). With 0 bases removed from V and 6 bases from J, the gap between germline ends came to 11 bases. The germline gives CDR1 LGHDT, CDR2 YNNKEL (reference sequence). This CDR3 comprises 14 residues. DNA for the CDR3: TGTGCCAGCAGCCAAGACCCAGGGAAGGATGGCTACACCTTC. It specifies CASSQDPGKDGYTF.

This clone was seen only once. The CDR3, as DNA: TGTGCCAGTAGTATAGTAGTCGGAGTTTCCTACGAGCAGTACTTC. Its protein is CASSIVVGVSYEQYF. J is TRBJ2-7 and V is TRBV19, with D uncertain. Trimming took 1 base from V and 1 from J, leaving 11 bases between them. Germline lookup yields CDR1 LNHDA and CDR2 SQIVND (reference sequence). This CDR3 spans 15 amino acids.

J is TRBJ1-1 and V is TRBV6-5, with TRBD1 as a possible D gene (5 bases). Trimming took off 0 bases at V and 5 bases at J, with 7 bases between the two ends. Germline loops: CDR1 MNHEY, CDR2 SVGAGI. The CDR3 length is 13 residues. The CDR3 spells CASSYSAGTEAFF. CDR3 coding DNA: TGTGCCAGCAGTTACTCGGCAGGGACTGAAGCTTTCTTT.

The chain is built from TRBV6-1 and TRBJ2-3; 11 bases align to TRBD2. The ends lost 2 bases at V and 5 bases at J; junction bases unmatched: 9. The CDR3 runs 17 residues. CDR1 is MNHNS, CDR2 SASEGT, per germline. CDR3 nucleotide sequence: TGTGCCAGCAGTGAATTCCTAGCGGGGGGCAAAGGAGATACGCAGTATTTT. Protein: CASSEFLAGGKGDTQYF.

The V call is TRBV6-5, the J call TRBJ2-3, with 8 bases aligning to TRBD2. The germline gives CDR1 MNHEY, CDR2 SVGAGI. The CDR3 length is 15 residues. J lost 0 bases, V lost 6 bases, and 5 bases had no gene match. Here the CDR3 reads CASSLLAVSTDTQYF. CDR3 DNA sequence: TGTGCCAGCAGCCTACTAGCGGTTAGCACAGATACGCAGTATTTT.

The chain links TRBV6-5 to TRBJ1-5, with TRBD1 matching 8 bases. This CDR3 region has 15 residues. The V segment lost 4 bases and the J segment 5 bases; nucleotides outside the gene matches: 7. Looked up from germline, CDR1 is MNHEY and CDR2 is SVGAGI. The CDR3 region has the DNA TGTGCCAGCAGTTCCCTAGGACAGGGCGATCAGCCCCAGCATTTT. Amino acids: CASSSLGQGDQPQHF.

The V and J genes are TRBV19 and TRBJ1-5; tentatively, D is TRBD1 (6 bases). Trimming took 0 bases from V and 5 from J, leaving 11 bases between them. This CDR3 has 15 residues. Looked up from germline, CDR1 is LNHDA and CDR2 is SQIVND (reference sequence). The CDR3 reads CASSIDWGAYQPQHF. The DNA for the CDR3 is TGTGCCAGTAGTATAGATTGGGGGGCCTATCAGCCCCAGCATTTT.

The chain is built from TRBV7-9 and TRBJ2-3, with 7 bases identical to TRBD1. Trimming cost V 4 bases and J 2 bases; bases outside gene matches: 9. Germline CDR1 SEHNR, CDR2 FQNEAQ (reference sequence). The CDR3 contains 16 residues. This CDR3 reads CASSSPGTDYTDTQYF. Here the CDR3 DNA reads TGTGCCAGCAGCTCCCCCGGGACAGACTACACAGATACGCAGTATTTT.

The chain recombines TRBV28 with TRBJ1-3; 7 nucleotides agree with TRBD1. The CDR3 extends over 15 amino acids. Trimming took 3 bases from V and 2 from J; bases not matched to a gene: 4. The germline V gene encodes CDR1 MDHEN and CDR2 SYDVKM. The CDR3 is CASSFRGPTGNTIYF. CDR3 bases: TGTGCCAGCAGTTTTAGGGGGCCAACTGGAAACACCATATATTTT.

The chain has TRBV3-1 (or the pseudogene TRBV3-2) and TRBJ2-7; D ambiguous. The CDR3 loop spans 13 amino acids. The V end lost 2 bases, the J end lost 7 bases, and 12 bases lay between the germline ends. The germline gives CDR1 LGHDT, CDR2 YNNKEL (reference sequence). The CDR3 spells CASSQQITREQYF. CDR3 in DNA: TGTGCCAGCAGCCAACAAATTACGCGGGAGCAGTACTTC.

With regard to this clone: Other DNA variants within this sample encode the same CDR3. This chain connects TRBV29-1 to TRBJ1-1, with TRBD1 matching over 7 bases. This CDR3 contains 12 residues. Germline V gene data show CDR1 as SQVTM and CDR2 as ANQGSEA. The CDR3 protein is CSGQEMNTEAFF. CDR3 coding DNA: TGCAGTGGACAGGAGATGAACACTGAAGCTTTCTTT.

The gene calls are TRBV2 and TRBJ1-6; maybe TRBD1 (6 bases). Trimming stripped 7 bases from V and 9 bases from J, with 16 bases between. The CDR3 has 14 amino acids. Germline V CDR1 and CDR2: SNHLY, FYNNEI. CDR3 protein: CASMTTGSVSPLHF. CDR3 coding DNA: TGTGCCAGCATGACAACAGGGTCGGTTTCACCCCTCCACTTT.

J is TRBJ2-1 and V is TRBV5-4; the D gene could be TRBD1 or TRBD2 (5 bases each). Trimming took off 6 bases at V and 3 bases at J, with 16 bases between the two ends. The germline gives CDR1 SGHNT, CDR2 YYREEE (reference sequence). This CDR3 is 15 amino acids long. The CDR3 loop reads CASTQGAYLYNEQFF. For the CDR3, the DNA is TGTGCCAGCACCCAGGGAGCTTACCTCTACAATGAGCAGTTCTTC.

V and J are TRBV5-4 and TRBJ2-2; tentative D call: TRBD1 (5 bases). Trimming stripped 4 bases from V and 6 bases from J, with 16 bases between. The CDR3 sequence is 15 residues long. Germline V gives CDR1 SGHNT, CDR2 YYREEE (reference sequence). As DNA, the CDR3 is TGTGCCAGCAGCCTAGGACAATTTGATGCCGGGGAGCTGTTTTTT. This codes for CASSLGQFDAGELFF. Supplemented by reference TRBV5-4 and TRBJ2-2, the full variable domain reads ETGVTQSPTHLIKTRGQQVTLRCSSQSGHNTVSWYQQALGQGPQFIFQYYREEENGRGNFPPRFSGLQFPNYSSELNVNALELDDSALYLCASSLGQFDAGELFFGEGSRLTVL.

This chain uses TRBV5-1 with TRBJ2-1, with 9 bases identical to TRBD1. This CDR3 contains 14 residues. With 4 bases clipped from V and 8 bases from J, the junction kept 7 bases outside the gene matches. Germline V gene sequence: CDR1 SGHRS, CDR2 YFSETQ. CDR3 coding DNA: TGCGCCAGCAGCCGGGGACAGGGTACCGATGAGCAGTTCTTC. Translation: CASSRGQGTDEQFF.

The CDR3 DNA reads as TGTGCCAGCAGCTTGGGCAGCATCGATTACAATGAGCAGTTCTTC. Translating it yields CASSLGSIDYNEQFF. The V call is TRBV5-6, the J call TRBJ2-1; the D is unclear. The CDR3 loop spans 15 amino acids. The V end was cut by 0 bases, the J end by 4 bases, with 11 bases between. Germline loops: CDR1 SGHDT, CDR2 YYEEEE.

The CDR3 sequence is CASSKGQEVYGYTF. Here the CDR3 DNA reads TGTGCCAGCAGTAAGGGACAGGAGGTATACGGCTACACCTTC. The rearrangement joins TRBV7-2 to TRBJ1-2, with 8 bases lining up with TRBD1. Germline trimming cut 6 bases from V and 8 bases from J; bases unmatched to any gene: 11. This CDR3 is built from 14 residues. Germline V gives CDR1 SGHTA, CDR2 FQGNSA.

For the CDR3, the DNA is TGTGCCAGCAGTTACGGTCCCCCAGTAGACGACACTGAAGCTTTCTTT. Its protein is CASSYGPPVDDTEAFF. The chain is built from TRBV6-2 or TRBV6-3 and TRBJ1-1; no clear D gene. CDR3 length equals 16 residues. V was clipped by 2 bases and J by 3 bases, with 16 bases between them. Germline loops: CDR1 MNHEY, CDR2 SVGEGT.